The rows below give T cell receptor beta chains drawn from one sample of a study of shared clonotypes between healthy human individuals. The method was immunoSEQ multiplex PCR; TCRdb's version includes in-frame clones alone and lacks a portion of them. The sample lists some 1.4 million clones, around 97% seen once, with 0.95% to 1.5% in the top ten. Source material: naive CD4+ T cells sorted from blood. The receptors originated from a man between 25 and 39 years old in good health. The CDR3 runs from the conserved cysteine through the conserved F or W. The D gene is left open where the match is weak. Clone size is shown for a subset of rows, as once, few, many or a class of expanded clone.

J gene,clone size,D gene,V gene,CDR3 DNA,CDR3 protein
TRBJ2-1,NA,TRBD2,TRBV9,TGTGCCAGCAGCGCGATACTAGCGGGAGGCAATGAGCAGTTCTTC,CASSAILAGGNEQFF
TRBJ1-5,NA,TRBD1,TRBV5-1,TGCGCCAGCAGCCCTGACGGACAGGGCTACCAGCCCCAGCATTTT,CASSPDGQGYQPQHF
TRBJ2-1,NA,TRBD1,TRBV7-9,TGTGCCAGCAGCGTACCCAGGGGGTCGGTGGAAAATGAGCAGTTCTTC,CASSVPRGSVENEQFF
TRBJ2-6,NA,NA,TRBV7-2,TGTGCCAGCAGCTTAGTGAGCTCTGGGGCCAACGTCCTGACTTTC,CASSLVSSGANVLTF
TRBJ2-6,NA,TRBD1,TRBV2,TGTGCCAATCGACAGGGGGATTTCGCTGGGGCCAACGTCCTGACTTTC,CANRQGDFAGANVLTF
TRBJ2-7,NA,NA,TRBV5-1,TGCGCCAGCAGCTTGTCGGCACTAACCTACGAGCAGTACTTC,CASSLSALTYEQYF
TRBJ2-3,NA,NA,TRBV4-1,TGCGCCAGCAGGCACGTGGGAGACTACAGCACAGATACGCAGTATTTT,CASRHVGDYSTDTQYF
TRBJ2-7,NA,TRBD1,TRBV2,TGTGCCAGCACCGGACAGGGCTCCTACGAGCAGTACTTC,CASTGQGSYEQYF
TRBJ2-7,NA,TRBD2,TRBV27,TGTGCCAGCAGCCCCTGGGGGGGTGAGCAGTACTTC,CASSPWGGEQYF
TRBJ1-2,once,TRBD1,TRBV28,TGTGCCAGCAGTTTCCCGGGACAGGGGGCGGTTGGCTACACCTTC,CASSFPGQGAVGYTF
TRBJ2-2,NA,TRBD2,TRBV5-4,TGTGCCAGCGTTCCGGGACTAGCGGGTCCCGGGGAGCTGTTTTTT,CASVPGLAGPGELFF
TRBJ2-1,NA,NA,TRBV20-1,TGCAGTGCTAGAGGGCCGGTTGAGCAGTTCTTC,CSARGPVEQFF
TRBJ2-1,NA,NA,TRBV18,TGTGCCAGCTCACCACGGTTTGGGTCCCCGGACGGCGATGAGCAGTTCTTC,CASSPRFGSPDGDEQFF
TRBJ2-2,many,NA,TRBV6-4,TGTGCCAGCAGTGACTCTAGCGGCGCCGGGGAGCTGTTTTTT,CASSDSSGAGELFF
TRBJ1-2,once,NA,TRBV15,TGTGCCACCAGCAGAGATGGAGGGGATGGCTACACCTTC,CATSRDGGDGYTF
TRBJ2-1,few,NA,TRBV7-6,TGTGCCAGCAGCTTACTGGACGGAGCCTACAATGAGCAGTTCTTC,CASSLLDGAYNEQFF
TRBJ1-5,NA,NA,TRBV6-5,TGTGCCAGCAAAAAGAGCAATCAGCCCCAGCATTTT,CASKKSNQPQHF
TRBJ2-5,NA,NA,TRBV5-1,TGCGCCAGCAGCTTGGGGGACCTGGAGCCGACCCAGTACTTC,CASSLGDLEPTQYF
TRBJ2-3,NA,NA,TRBV7-6,TGTGCCAGCAGCCTAGAGGGGGATACGCAGTATTTT,CASSLEGDTQYF
TRBJ2-7,NA,NA,TRBV19,TGTGCCAGTAGTATCCAGGGGCTCTACGAGCAGTACTTC,CASSIQGLYEQYF
TRBJ2-1,NA,NA,TRBV5-1,TGCGCCAGCAGCTTGGACCCCAACAATGAGCAGTTCTTC,CASSLDPNNEQFF
TRBJ2-3,NA,NA,TRBV5-1,TGCGCCAGCAGCCTGGACGGGACTAGCACAGATACGCAGTATTTT,CASSLDGTSTDTQYF
TRBJ1-4,few,NA,TRBV7-9,TGTGCCAGCAGCAGAAATGAAAAACTGTTTTTT,CASSRNEKLFF
TRBJ2-7,NA,NA,TRBV5-5,TGTGCCAGCAGCTTGAGAGGGTTTGCCTACGAGCAGTACTTC,CASSLRGFAYEQYF
TRBJ2-1,NA,TRBD1,TRBV4-2,TGTGCCAGCAGCCCTCGACCGACAGGGAACAATGAGCAGTTCTTC,CASSPRPTGNNEQFF
TRBJ1-3,NA,NA,TRBV5-5,TGTGCCAGCAGCTTGCAGGGGACTGGAAACACCATATATTTT,CASSLQGTGNTIYF
TRBJ1-1,NA,NA,TRBV21-1,TGTGCCAGCAGCAAAGAACCTACATCCTCTTTGAACACTGAAGCTTTCTTT,CASSKEPTSSLNTEAFF
TRBJ1-2,NA,NA,TRBV9,TGTGCCAGCAGCATAGACGGGGGGGCTTTTAACTATGGCTACACCTTC,CASSIDGGAFNYGYTF
TRBJ2-7,NA,TRBD2,TRBV27,TGTGCCAGCAGTCCGACTAGCGGGAGGCCCCCGGTGGTGCAGTACTTC,CASSPTSGRPPVVQYF
TRBJ2-7,once,NA,TRBV5-1,TGCGCCAGCAGCCCCAGGACAAGCGTCTACGAGCAGTACTTC,CASSPRTSVYEQYF
TRBJ2-1,NA,TRBD1,TRBV6-1,TGTGCCAGCAGTGCCTGGACAGGGGGGTTCTACAATGAGCAGTTCTTC,CASSAWTGGFYNEQFF
TRBJ1-5,once,NA,TRBV10-3,TGTGCCATCAGTGAGGGAAATCTGCCCCAGCATTTT,CAISEGNLPQHF
TRBJ2-2,NA,TRBD2,TRBV19,TGTGCCAGTAGCCACCTTCAAGGATGGCGGGAGCGAAACACCGGGGAGCTGTTTTTT,CASSHLQGWRERNTGELFF